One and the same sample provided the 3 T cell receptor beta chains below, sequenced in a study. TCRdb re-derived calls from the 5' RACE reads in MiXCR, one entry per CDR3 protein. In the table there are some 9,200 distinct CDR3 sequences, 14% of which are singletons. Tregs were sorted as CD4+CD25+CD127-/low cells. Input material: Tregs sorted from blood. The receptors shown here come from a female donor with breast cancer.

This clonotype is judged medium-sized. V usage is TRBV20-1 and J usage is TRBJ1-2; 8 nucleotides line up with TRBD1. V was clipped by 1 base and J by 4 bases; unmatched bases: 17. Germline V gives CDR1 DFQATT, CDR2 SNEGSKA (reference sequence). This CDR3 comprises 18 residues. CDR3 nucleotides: TGCAGTGCTAGAGCGGGATCCACTCCAGGGGGCGATGGCTATGGCTACACCTTC. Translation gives CSARAGSTPGGDGYGYTF.

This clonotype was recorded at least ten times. CDR3 coding DNA: TGCAGTGCCAGATATAGCAATCAGCCCCAGCATTTT. This codes for CSARYSNQPQHF. The chain recombines TRBV20-1 with TRBJ1-5; D is unresolved. There are 12 residues in the CDR3. The germline CDR1 and CDR2 sequences are DFQATT and SNEGSKA (reference sequence). V lost 6 bases and J 0 bases, leaving 6 bases between the germline ends.

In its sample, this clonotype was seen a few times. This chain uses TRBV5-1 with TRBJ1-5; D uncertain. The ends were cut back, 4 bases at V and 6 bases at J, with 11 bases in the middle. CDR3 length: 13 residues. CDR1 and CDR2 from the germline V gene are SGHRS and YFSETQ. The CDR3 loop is CASSPHPGQPQHF. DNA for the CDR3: TGCGCCAGCAGCCCTCACCCGGGTCAGCCCCAGCATTTT.